This is a list of T cell receptor beta chains from one sample in a study of control samples from healthy donors and cancer patients. TCRdb's table, derived via immunoSEQ multiplex PCR, lists solely in-frame clones and lacks some. The table lists approximately 90,000 clones, 70% to 85% of them singletons. The sequencing sample was made of PBMCs. All receptors derive from a man aged 65 to 79 with lung cancer. Both conserved end residues are part of each CDR3. The D gene is left open where the match is weak. Clone size is stated in some rows and not others, as once, few, many or a class when expanded.

clone_size: -; cdr3_length: 17; d_call: -; v_call: TRBV19; j_call: TRBJ1-5; cdr3_nt: TGTGCCAGTAGTATAGTAAACGGCGGGAATAGCAATCAGCCCCAGCATTTT; cdr3_aa: CASSIVNGGNSNQPQHF
clone_size: -; cdr3_length: 16; d_call: TRBD2; v_call: TRBV9; j_call: TRBJ2-1; cdr3_nt: TGTGCCAGCAGCTACTACCCGGGGGGAGGGAACAATGAGCAGTTCTTC; cdr3_aa: CASSYYPGGGNNEQFF
clone_size: -; cdr3_length: 18; d_call: TRBD2; v_call: TRBV3-1/TRBV3-2; j_call: TRBJ2-5; cdr3_nt: TGTGCCAGCAGCCAAGATAAGACTAGCGGGGGGCTGCAAGAGACCCAGTACTTC; cdr3_aa: CASSQDKTSGGLQETQYF
clone_size: -; cdr3_length: 15; d_call: TRBD2; v_call: TRBV29-1; j_call: TRBJ2-3; cdr3_nt: TGCAGCGTTGCCCGACTAGCGGGGGGGTCAGATACGCAGTATTTT; cdr3_aa: CSVARLAGGSDTQYF
clone_size: -; cdr3_length: 12; d_call: TRBD2; v_call: TRBV7-3; j_call: TRBJ2-5; cdr3_nt: TGTGCCAGCAGCTTAGGCGGGGGGACCCAGTACTTC; cdr3_aa: CASSLGGGTQYF
clone_size: -; cdr3_length: 14; d_call: -; v_call: TRBV14; j_call: TRBJ2-1; cdr3_nt: TGTGCCAGCAGCCGGGGGATCTCCTACAATGAGCAGTTCTTC; cdr3_aa: CASSRGISYNEQFF
clone_size: -; cdr3_length: 16; d_call: -; v_call: TRBV21-1; j_call: TRBJ2-1; cdr3_nt: TGTGCCAGCAGCAAAGATCAACCCCTCTCCTACAATGAGCAGTTCTTC; cdr3_aa: CASSKDQPLSYNEQFF
clone_size: -; cdr3_length: 16; d_call: -; v_call: TRBV4-1; j_call: TRBJ1-6; cdr3_nt: TGCGCCAGCAGCCAAGAAGGGCGGACCACCTATTCACCCCTCCACTTT; cdr3_aa: CASSQEGRTTYSPLHF
clone_size: once; cdr3_length: 14; d_call: -; v_call: TRBV5-4; j_call: TRBJ2-2; cdr3_nt: TGTGCCAGCAGCTTGGGGGCGCGGACCGGGGAGCTGTTTTTT; cdr3_aa: CASSLGARTGELFF
clone_size: -; cdr3_length: 16; d_call: -; v_call: TRBV7-2; j_call: TRBJ1-1; cdr3_nt: TGTGCCAGCAGCACTACCATCTTGGGACGGTTCACTGAAGCTTTCTTT; cdr3_aa: CASSTTILGRFTEAFF
clone_size: -; cdr3_length: 15; d_call: -; v_call: TRBV19; j_call: TRBJ2-6; cdr3_nt: TGTGCCACCCGGGACACGAGCTCTGGGGCCAACGTCCTGACTTTC; cdr3_aa: CATRDTSSGANVLTF
clone_size: -; cdr3_length: 15; d_call: -; v_call: TRBV27; j_call: TRBJ2-1; cdr3_nt: TGTGCCAGCAGGAAGGGGCAGGGTCCCTACAATGAGCAGTTCTTC; cdr3_aa: CASRKGQGPYNEQFF
clone_size: -; cdr3_length: 16; d_call: -; v_call: TRBV5-4; j_call: TRBJ1-3; cdr3_nt: TGTGCCAGCAGTGAAGGGCTCCTTCTCTCTGGAAACACCATATATTTT; cdr3_aa: CASSEGLLLSGNTIYF
clone_size: -; cdr3_length: 13; d_call: -; v_call: TRBV4-1; j_call: TRBJ2-3; cdr3_nt: TGCGCCAGCAGCCACTCTAGCACAGATACGCAGTATTTT; cdr3_aa: CASSHSSTDTQYF